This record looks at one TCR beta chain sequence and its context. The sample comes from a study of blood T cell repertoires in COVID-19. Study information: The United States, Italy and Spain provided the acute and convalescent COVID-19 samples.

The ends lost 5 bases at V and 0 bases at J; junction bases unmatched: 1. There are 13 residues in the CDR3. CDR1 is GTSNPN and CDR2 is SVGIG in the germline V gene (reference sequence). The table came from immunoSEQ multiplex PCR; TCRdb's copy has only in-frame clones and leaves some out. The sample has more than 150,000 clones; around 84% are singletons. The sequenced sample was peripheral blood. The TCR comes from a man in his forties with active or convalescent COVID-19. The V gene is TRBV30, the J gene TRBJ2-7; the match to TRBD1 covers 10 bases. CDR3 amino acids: CAWGTGDSYEQYF. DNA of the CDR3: TGTGCCTGGGGGACAGGGGACTCCTACGAGCAGTACTTC.